Listed here is a single TCR beta chain. At one end the junction does not follow the germline gene, possibly because of a read error. These data are taken from a study of tumor-infiltrating lymphocytes in primary liver carcinoma. Production of TCR beta cDNA used roughly 0.55 ug total RNA together with a constant-region primer. TCR beta libraries came from three nested multiplex PCR rounds using slightly modified ARM-PCR. The first two PCR rounds used TRBV1-TRBV30 forward primers with a C-beta reverse primer, about 10 cycles each. MiXCR, run by TCRdb on the multiplex PCR reads, gives a single entry per CDR3 protein. The data show around 70,000 distinct CDR3 sequences, with almost 70% seen just once and roughly 26% held by the top ten. The study co-extracted DNA and RNA from around 20-30 mg of unsorted bulk tissue. Donors underwent surgery for histopathologically diagnosed primary liver carcinoma. Patients were chronically HBV-infected and treatment-naive.

Germline assignment: CDR1 MNHNS and CDR2 SASEGT. The CDR3 length is 17 residues. This chain joins TRBV6-1 and TRBJ2-3; D gene unclear. This sequence was found in a man aged 40-50 years with primary liver carcinoma and hepatitis B virus infection. Sequenced material: liver tumor tissue from sampling region 4. Regarding subset: tumor region T4, right-lateral pole. In DNA form, the CDR3 reads TGTGCCAGCAGTGTCCGGACCCTATGGGGTATCACAGATATGCAGTATTTT. Residues: CASSVRTLWGITDMQYF.